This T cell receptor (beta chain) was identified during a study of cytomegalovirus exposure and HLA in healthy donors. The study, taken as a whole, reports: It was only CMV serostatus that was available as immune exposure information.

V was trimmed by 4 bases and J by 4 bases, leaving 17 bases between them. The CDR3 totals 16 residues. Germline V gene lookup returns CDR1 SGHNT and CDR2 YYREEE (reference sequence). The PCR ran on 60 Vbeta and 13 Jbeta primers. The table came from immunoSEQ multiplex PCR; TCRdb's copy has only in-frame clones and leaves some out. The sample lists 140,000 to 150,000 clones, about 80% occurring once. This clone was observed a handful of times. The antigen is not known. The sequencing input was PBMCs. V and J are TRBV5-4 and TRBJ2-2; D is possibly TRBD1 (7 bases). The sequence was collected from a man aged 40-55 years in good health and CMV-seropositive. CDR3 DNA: TGTGCCAGCAGCCCGACAGGGTGGAGGGGCACCGGGGAGCTGTTTTTT. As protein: CASSPTGWRGTGELFF.